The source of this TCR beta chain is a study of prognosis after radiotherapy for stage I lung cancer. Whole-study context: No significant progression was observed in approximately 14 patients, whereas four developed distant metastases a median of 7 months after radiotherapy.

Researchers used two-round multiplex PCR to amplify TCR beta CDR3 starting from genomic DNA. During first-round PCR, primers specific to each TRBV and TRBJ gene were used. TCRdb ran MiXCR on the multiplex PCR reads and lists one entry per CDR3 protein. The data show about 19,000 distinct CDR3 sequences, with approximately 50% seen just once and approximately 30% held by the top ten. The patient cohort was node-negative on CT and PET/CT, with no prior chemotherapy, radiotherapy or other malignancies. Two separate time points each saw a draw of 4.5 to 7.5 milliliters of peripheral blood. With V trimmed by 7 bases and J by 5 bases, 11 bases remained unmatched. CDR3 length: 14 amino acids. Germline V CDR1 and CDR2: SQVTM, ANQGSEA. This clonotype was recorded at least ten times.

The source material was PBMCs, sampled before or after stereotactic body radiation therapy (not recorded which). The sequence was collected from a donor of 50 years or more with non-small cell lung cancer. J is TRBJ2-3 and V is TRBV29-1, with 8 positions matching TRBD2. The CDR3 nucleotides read TGCAGCGGAGAAGTGCGGGGGGCGCGAGATACGCAGTATTTT. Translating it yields CSGEVRGARDTQYF.